This is a list of T cell receptor beta chains from one sample in a study of shared clonotypes between healthy human individuals. Repertoires were generated with immunoSEQ multiplex PCR, while TCRdb's copy carries only in-frame clones and drops some. The sample contains some 2.1 million clones, approximately 95% of which appear only once. The source material was naive CD8+ T cells sorted from blood. The receptors were gathered from a man aged 18-30 years in good health. The CDR3 runs from the conserved cysteine through the conserved F or W. Fields, in order: D gene, J gene, clone size, V gene, CDR3 protein, CDR3 DNA. The D gene is left open where the match is weak. Not all rows give a size; the values are once, few, many and, for expanded clones, a class.

D: TRBD1
J: TRBJ1-4
size: .
V: TRBV27
CDR3: CASSLLGQGEKLFF
DNA: TGTGCCAGCAGTTTACTGGGACAGGGTGAAAAACTGTTTTTT

D: .
J: TRBJ1-5
size: .
V: TRBV2
CDR3: CASSEEAVGWGSNQPQHF
DNA: TGTGCCAGCAGTGAAGAGGCAGTGGGTTGGGGCAGCAATCAGCCCCAGCATTTT

D: .
J: TRBJ2-7
size: .
V: TRBV6-1
CDR3: CASSLGLQYEQYF
DNA: TGTGCCAGCAGTCTAGGACTCCAATACGAGCAGTACTTC

D: .
J: TRBJ1-4
size: .
V: TRBV7-9
CDR3: CASSLSALIGSMTSEKLFF
DNA: TGTGCCAGCAGCTTATCAGCGCTAATCGGCTCCATGACGAGTGAAAAACTGTTTTTT

D: .
J: TRBJ2-4
size: .
V: TRBV23-1
CDR3: CASRGNIQYF
DNA: TGCGCCAGCAGGGGAAACATTCAGTACTTC

D: TRBD1
J: TRBJ2-7
size: .
V: TRBV10-3
CDR3: CAISERDRGYEQYF
DNA: TGTGCCATCAGTGAGCGAGACAGGGGATACGAGCAGTACTTC

D: .
J: TRBJ1-4
size: .
V: TRBV29-1
CDR3: CSPGRKLFF
DNA: TGCAGCCCAGGGAGAAAACTGTTTTTT

D: .
J: TRBJ2-1
size: once
V: TRBV7-9
CDR3: CASSLVGDSLNEQFF
DNA: TGTGCCAGCAGCTTAGTGGGGGACTCCTTGAATGAGCAGTTCTTC

D: TRBD1
J: TRBJ2-7
size: .
V: TRBV11-2
CDR3: CASSSPSGQGYEQYF
DNA: TGTGCCAGCAGCTCACCTTCAGGACAGGGCTACGAGCAGTACTTC

D: .
J: TRBJ2-6
size: once
V: TRBV11-2
CDR3: CASSLTGPSGSGANVLTF
DNA: TGTGCCAGCAGCTTGACGGGACCTTCGGGCTCTGGGGCCAACGTCCTGACTTTC

D: .
J: TRBJ2-1
size: .
V: TRBV6-6
CDR3: CASRPTGEVYNEQFF
DNA: TGTGCCAGCAGACCAACAGGGGAGGTTTACAATGAGCAGTTCTTC

D: TRBD1
J: TRBJ2-5
size: .
V: TRBV27
CDR3: CASSLSAGTGRETQYF
DNA: TGTGCCAGCAGTTTATCGGCTGGGACAGGGAGGGAGACCCAGTACTTC

D: .
J: TRBJ2-7
size: .
V: TRBV5-4
CDR3: CASSLLDGTYEQYF
DNA: TGTGCCAGCAGCTTGTTGGACGGCACCTACGAGCAGTACTTC

D: .
J: TRBJ2-3
size: .
V: TRBV2
CDR3: CASSRGTDTQYF
DNA: TGTGCCAGCAGCCGGGGGACAGATACGCAGTATTTT

D: TRBD1
J: TRBJ2-2
size: .
V: TRBV19
CDR3: CASDRTGLNENTGELFF
DNA: TGTGCCAGTGATAGGACAGGGTTGAATGAAAACACCGGGGAGCTGTTTTTT

D: .
J: TRBJ2-3
size: .
V: TRBV10-1
CDR3: CASRICSGTDTQYF
DNA: TGCGCCAGTAGAATATGTAGCGGCACAGATACGCAGTATTTT

D: .
J: TRBJ2-1
size: .
V: TRBV7-9
CDR3: CASSFSLNNEQFF
DNA: TGTGCCAGCAGCTTTTCGCTTAACAATGAGCAGTTCTTC

D: TRBD1
J: TRBJ2-7
size: .
V: TRBV5-1
CDR3: CASSPGQGYYEQYF
DNA: TGCGCCAGCAGCCCCGGACAGGGGTACTACGAGCAGTACTTC

D: .
J: TRBJ1-5
size: .
V: TRBV27
CDR3: CASSLGGGGNQPQHF
DNA: TGTGCCAGCAGTTTGGGTGGGGGGGGTAATCAGCCCCAGCATTTT

D: .
J: TRBJ2-2
size: .
V: TRBV5-6
CDR3: CASSPDSTGELFF
DNA: TGTGCCAGCAGCCCTGACAGCACCGGGGAGCTGTTTTTT

D: TRBD1
J: TRBJ2-5
size: .
V: TRBV28
CDR3: CASSRGTGGSLETQYF
DNA: TGTGCCAGCAGTCGCGGGACAGGGGGCTCGCTGGAGACCCAGTACTTC

D: .
J: TRBJ1-5
size: .
V: TRBV15
CDR3: CATSREDLTKEPQHF
DNA: TGTGCCACCAGCAGAGAGGACCTAACCAAGGAGCCCCAGCATTTT

D: TRBD2
J: TRBJ2-5
size: .
V: TRBV19
CDR3: CASRTGGAPQETQYF
DNA: TGTGCCAGTAGAACGGGGGGAGCCCCCCAAGAGACCCAGTACTTC

D: .
J: TRBJ2-1
size: .
V: TRBV15
CDR3: CATRIGGGYNEQFF
DNA: TGTGCCACCAGAATTGGGGGCGGGTACAATGAGCAGTTCTTC

D: .
J: TRBJ1-2
size: .
V: TRBV15
CDR3: CATSRVTGGGYTF
DNA: TGTGCCACCAGCAGAGTGACAGGAGGTGGCTACACCTTC

D: .
J: TRBJ2-7
size: .
V: TRBV21-1
CDR3: CASSNPSGSCDEQYF
DNA: TGTGCCAGCAGCAACCCTAGCGGGAGTTGCGACGAGCAGTACTTC

D: .
J: TRBJ2-7
size: .
V: TRBV2
CDR3: CASSLDVSYEQYF
DNA: TGTGCCAGCAGTCTAGACGTCTCCTACGAGCAGTACTTC

D: .
J: TRBJ1-4
size: .
V: TRBV5-4
CDR3: CASSLAGGSEKLFF
DNA: TGTGCCAGCAGCTTGGCTGGGGGGAGCGAAAAACTGTTTTTT

D: .
J: TRBJ1-4
size: .
V: TRBV5-6
CDR3: CASSPRHEKLFF
DNA: TGTGCCAGCAGCCCCCGGCATGAAAAACTGTTTTTT

D: .
J: TRBJ2-7
size: .
V: TRBV6-5
CDR3: CASSYPGSYEQYF
DNA: TGTGCCAGCAGTTACCCCGGTTCCTACGAGCAGTACTTC

D: .
J: TRBJ2-7
size: .
V: TRBV7-7
CDR3: CDTPGGPLTSYEQYF
DNA: TGTGACACCCCCGGAGGCCCCCTTACCTCCTACGAGCAGTACTTC

D: .
J: TRBJ1-1
size: .
V: TRBV21-1
CDR3: CASSKIWAVGTGTEAFF
DNA: .

D: .
J: TRBJ1-1
size: .
V: TRBV9
CDR3: CASSVAARNTEAFF
DNA: TGTGCCAGCAGCGTGGCAGCGAGGAACACTGAAGCTTTCTTT

D: TRBD1
J: TRBJ2-2
size: few
V: TRBV11-3
CDR3: CASTDRANTGELFF
DNA: TGTGCCAGCACCGACAGGGCGAACACCGGGGAGCTGTTTTTT

D: .
J: TRBJ1-2
size: .
V: TRBV6-1
CDR3: CASSEFGYTF
DNA: TGTGCCAGCAGTGAATTCGGCTACACCTTC

D: TRBD1
J: TRBJ2-7
size: once
V: TRBV9
CDR3: CASSASPSRGQGVNEQYF
DNA: TGTGCCAGCAGTGCCTCCCCCTCCCGGGGACAGGGGGTGAACGAGCAGTACTTC

D: TRBD2
J: TRBJ2-1
size: once
V: TRBV4-3
CDR3: CASSQDGGLAGVNEQFF
DNA: TGCGCCAGCAGCCAAGATGGCGGGCTAGCGGGAGTCAATGAGCAGTTCTTC

D: .
J: TRBJ2-7
size: .
V: TRBV11-2
CDR3: CASSLRGNEQYF
DNA: TGTGCCAGCAGCCTACGGGGAAACGAGCAGTACTTC

D: .
J: TRBJ2-5
size: once
V: TRBV6-5
CDR3: CASSLGKETQYF
DNA: TGTGCCAGCAGTCTTGGGAAGGAGACCCAGTACTTC

D: .
J: TRBJ2-5
size: .
V: TRBV25-1
CDR3: CASSEAETQYF
DNA: TGTGCCAGCAGTGAAGCAGAGACCCAGTACTTC

D: TRBD2
J: TRBJ2-1
size: .
V: TRBV7-9
CDR3: CASSHTSGINNEQFF
DNA: TGTGCCAGCAGCCATACTAGCGGGATTAACAATGAGCAGTTCTTC

D: .
J: TRBJ1-2
size: once
V: TRBV28
CDR3: CASSLGGLNANYGYTF
DNA: TGTGCCAGCAGTTTAGGCGGCCTTAACGCTAACTATGGCTACACCTTC

D: .
J: TRBJ1-6
size: .
V: TRBV25-1
CDR3: CATQLGRANSPLHF
DNA: TGTGCCACCCAATTGGGACGGGCTAATTCACCCCTCCACTTT

D: .
J: TRBJ2-4
size: .
V: TRBV27
CDR3: CASSPTASLSVQYF
DNA: TGTGCCAGCAGTCCCACGGCCTCACTTAGCGTTCAGTACTTC

D: .
J: TRBJ2-5
size: .
V: TRBV4-1
CDR3: CATSRDGPGTQYF
DNA: TGCGCCACCTCCCGTGACGGGCCCGGGACCCAGTACTTC

D: .
J: TRBJ2-5
size: .
V: TRBV4-1
CDR3: CASSALATVYQETQYF
DNA: TGCGCCAGCAGCGCCCTGGCCACAGTCTACCAAGAGACCCAGTACTTC

D: .
J: TRBJ2-5
size: .
V: TRBV13
CDR3: CASSLDSIKTQYF
DNA: TGTGCCAGCAGCTTAGACTCCATAAAGACCCAGTACTTC

D: .
J: TRBJ2-1
size: .
V: TRBV5-6
CDR3: CASSFTHNEQFF
DNA: TGTGCCAGCAGCTTTACGCACAATGAGCAGTTCTTC

D: TRBD1
J: TRBJ2-5
size: .
V: TRBV2
CDR3: CASSGSLGTGVLETQYF
DNA: TGTGCCAGCAGTGGCAGTTTGGGGACAGGGGTTTTAGAGACCCAGTACTTC

D: .
J: TRBJ2-7
size: .
V: TRBV5-1
CDR3: CASSLGDSFYEQYF
DNA: TGCGCCAGCAGCTTGGGCGACTCCTTCTACGAGCAGTACTTC

D: .
J: TRBJ2-3
size: .
V: TRBV9
CDR3: CASSSEADTQYF
DNA: TGTGCCAGCAGCTCCGAGGCAGATACGCAGTATTTT

D: TRBD2
J: TRBJ2-5
size: .
V: TRBV7-3
CDR3: CASSPGLAGGETQYF
DNA: TGTGCCAGCAGCCCGGGACTAGCGGGGGGTGAGACCCAGTACTTC

D: TRBD2
J: TRBJ2-5
size: .
V: TRBV7-8
CDR3: CASSFGGGDGETQYF
DNA: TGTGCCAGCAGCTTCGGCGGGGGGGATGGTGAGACCCAGTACTTC

D: TRBD1
J: TRBJ1-2
size: .
V: TRBV7-8
CDR3: CASSPLDRVFGYTF
DNA: TGTGCCAGCAGCCCCTTGGACAGGGTGTTTGGCTACACCTTC

D: .
J: TRBJ2-7
size: .
V: TRBV2
CDR3: CASSLGRGYEQYF
DNA: TGTGCCAGCAGTCTAGGACGGGGCTACGAGCAGTACTTC

D: .
J: TRBJ1-3
size: .
V: TRBV6-5
CDR3: CASSYDSYGNTIYF
DNA: TGTGCCAGCAGTTACGACAGTTATGGAAACACCATATATTTT

D: TRBD1
J: TRBJ1-1
size: .
V: TRBV7-6
CDR3: CASSLGTGMHTEAFF
DNA: TGTGCCAGCAGCTTAGGGACAGGGATGCACACTGAAGCTTTCTTT

D: .
J: TRBJ1-2
size: .
V: TRBV6-5
CDR3: CASRENYDSIGYTF
DNA: TGTGCCAGCAGGGAAAATTACGACAGTATTGGCTACACCTTC

D: TRBD1
J: TRBJ1-1
size: .
V: TRBV5-1
CDR3: CASSGGQGNTEAFF
DNA: TGCGCCAGCAGCGGGGGACAGGGGAACACTGAAGCTTTCTTT